This TCR beta chain was obtained from a study of cytomegalovirus exposure and HLA in healthy donors. The CDR3 length is 14 residues. The germline V gene has CDR1 MNHEY and CDR2 SMNVEV (reference sequence). Unmatched junction bases numbered 2, after V lost 3 bases and J lost 4 bases. Concerning this clone itself: Antigen: not known. Distinct nucleotide sequences in the sample also encode this CDR3.

At the time of sampling, donors were nominally healthy, though unrecorded immune exposures were likely. PCR involved 60 Vbeta and 13 Jbeta primers. Sequenced by immunoSEQ multiplex PCR; TCRdb stores in-frame clones only, minus some. The repertoire holds approximately 190,000 clones, roughly 87% seen once, with more than 1% in the top ten. Study findings and constraints: HLA alleles were associated with roughly 17,000 TCR beta sequences in a later analysis at 0.05 false discovery rate. Across all donors, roughly uniform sequencing depth was an assumption of the presence/absence analyses.

The rearrangement uses TRBV27 and TRBJ1-5; 8 positions agree with TRBD1. The clonotype comes from a boy between 2 and 10 years old in good health and CMV-seronegative. Input material: PBMCs. CDR3 nucleotides: TGTGCCAGCAGTTTGAGGACAGGGAATCAGCCCCAGCATTTT. Translating it yields CASSLRTGNQPQHF.